This T cell receptor beta chain was sequenced for a study of neurological immune-mediated disorders. Synthesis of cDNA was carried out by template-switch 5'RACE. The reaction used 10-nucleotide random UMIs. TCRdb passed the 5' RACE reads through MiXCR, listing each CDR3 protein once. The sample has some 89,000 distinct CDR3 sequences, approximately 4.3% seen once; the top ten hold around 5.8%. After removal of 5 bases from V and 0 bases from J, the junction contained 3 bases not matched to a gene. Germline CDR1 and CDR2: SGHRS and YFSETQ. The CDR3 extends over 14 amino acids. Time point indicated: longitudinal time-point 3. This clonotype was seen ten or more times.

This chain joins TRBV5-1 and TRBJ2-5, with TRBD1 identical over 8 bases. What was sequenced was PBMCs. The TCR sequence derives from a woman aged 55-69 years with multiple sclerosis. In nucleotides, the CDR3 is TGCGCCAGCAGACAGGGGGTAAACCAAGAGACCCAGTACTTC. This codes for CASRQGVNQETQYF.